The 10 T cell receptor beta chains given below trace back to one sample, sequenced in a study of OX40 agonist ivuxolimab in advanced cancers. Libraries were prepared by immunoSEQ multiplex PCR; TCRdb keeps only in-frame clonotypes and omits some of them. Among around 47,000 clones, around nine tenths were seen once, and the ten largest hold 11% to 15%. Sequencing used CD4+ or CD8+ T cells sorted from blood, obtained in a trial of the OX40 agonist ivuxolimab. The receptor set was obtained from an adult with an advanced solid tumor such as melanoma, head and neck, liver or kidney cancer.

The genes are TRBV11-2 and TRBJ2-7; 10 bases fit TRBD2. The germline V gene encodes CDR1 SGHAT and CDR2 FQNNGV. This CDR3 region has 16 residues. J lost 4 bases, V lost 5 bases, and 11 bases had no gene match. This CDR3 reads CASSVASGGAWYEQYF. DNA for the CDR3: TGTGCCAGCAGCGTGGCAAGCGGGGGGGCCTGGTACGAGCAGTACTTC.

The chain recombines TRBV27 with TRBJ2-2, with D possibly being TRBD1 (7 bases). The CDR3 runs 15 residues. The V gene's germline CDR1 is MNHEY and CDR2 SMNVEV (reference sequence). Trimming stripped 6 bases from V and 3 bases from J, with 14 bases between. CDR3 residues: CASRLSGGYTGELFF. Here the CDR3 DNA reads TGTGCCAGCAGGCTATCAGGGGGGTACACCGGGGAGCTGTTTTTT.

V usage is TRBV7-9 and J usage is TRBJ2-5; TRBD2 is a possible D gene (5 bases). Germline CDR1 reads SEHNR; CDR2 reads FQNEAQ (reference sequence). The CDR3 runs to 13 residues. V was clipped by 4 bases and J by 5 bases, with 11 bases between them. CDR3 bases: TGTGCCAGCAGCTGGGCGAGGGAGGAGACCCAGTACTTC. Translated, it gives CASSWAREETQYF.

The CDR3 DNA follows: TGTGCCAGCAGCTTAGGGGAAGCAGAATACTACGAGCAGTACTTC. Protein: CASSLGEAEYYEQYF. The rearrangement links TRBV7-8 to TRBJ2-7; D gene ambiguous. The germline V gene encodes CDR1 SGHVS and CDR2 FQNEAQ. With 1 base removed from V and 3 bases from J, the gap between germline ends came to 13 bases. The CDR3 is 15 amino acids.

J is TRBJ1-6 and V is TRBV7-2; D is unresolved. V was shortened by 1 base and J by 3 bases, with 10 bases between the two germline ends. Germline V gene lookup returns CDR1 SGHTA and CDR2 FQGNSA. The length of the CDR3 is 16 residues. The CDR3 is CASSLGSAFYNSPLHF. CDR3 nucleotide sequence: TGTGCCAGCAGCTTAGGCAGCGCCTTCTATAATTCACCCCTCCACTTT.

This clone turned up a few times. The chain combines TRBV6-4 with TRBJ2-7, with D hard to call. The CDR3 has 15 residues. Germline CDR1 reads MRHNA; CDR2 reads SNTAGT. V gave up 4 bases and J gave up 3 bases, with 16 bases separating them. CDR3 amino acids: CASSAVHGENYEQYF. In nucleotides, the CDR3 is TGTGCCAGCAGTGCCGTACACGGAGAAAACTACGAGCAGTACTTC.

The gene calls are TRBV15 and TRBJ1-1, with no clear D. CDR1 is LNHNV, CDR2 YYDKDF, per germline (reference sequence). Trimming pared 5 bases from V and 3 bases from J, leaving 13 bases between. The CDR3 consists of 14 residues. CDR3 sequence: CATSPSKGYTEAFF. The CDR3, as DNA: TGTGCCACCAGCCCCTCAAAGGGATACACTGAAGCTTTCTTT.

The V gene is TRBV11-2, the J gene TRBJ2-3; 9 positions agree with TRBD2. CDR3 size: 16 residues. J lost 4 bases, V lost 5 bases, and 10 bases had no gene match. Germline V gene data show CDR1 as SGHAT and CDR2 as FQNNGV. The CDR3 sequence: CASSQKGRGGADTQYF. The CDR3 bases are TGTGCCAGCAGCCAAAAAGGGCGGGGGGGCGCAGATACGCAGTATTTT. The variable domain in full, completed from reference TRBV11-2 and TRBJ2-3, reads EAGVAQSPRYKIIEKRQSVAFWCNPISGHATLYWYQQILGQGPKLLIQFQNNGVVDDSQLPKDRFSAERLKGVDSTLKIQPAKLEDSAVYLCASSQKGRGGADTQYFGPGTRLTVL.

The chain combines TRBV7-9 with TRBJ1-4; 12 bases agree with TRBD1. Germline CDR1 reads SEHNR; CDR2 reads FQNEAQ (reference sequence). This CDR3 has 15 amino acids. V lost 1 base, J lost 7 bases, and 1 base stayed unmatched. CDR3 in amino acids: CASSLVGQGAEKLFF. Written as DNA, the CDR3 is TGTGCCAGCAGCTTAGTGGGACAGGGGGCTGAAAAACTGTTTTTT.

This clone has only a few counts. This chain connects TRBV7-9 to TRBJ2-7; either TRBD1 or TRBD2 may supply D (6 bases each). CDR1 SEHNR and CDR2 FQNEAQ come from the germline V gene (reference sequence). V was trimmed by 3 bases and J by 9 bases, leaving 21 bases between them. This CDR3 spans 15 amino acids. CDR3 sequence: CASSLGGRATNGQYF. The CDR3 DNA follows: TGTGCCAGCAGCTTGGGGGGCAGGGCGACTAATGGGCAGTACTTC.